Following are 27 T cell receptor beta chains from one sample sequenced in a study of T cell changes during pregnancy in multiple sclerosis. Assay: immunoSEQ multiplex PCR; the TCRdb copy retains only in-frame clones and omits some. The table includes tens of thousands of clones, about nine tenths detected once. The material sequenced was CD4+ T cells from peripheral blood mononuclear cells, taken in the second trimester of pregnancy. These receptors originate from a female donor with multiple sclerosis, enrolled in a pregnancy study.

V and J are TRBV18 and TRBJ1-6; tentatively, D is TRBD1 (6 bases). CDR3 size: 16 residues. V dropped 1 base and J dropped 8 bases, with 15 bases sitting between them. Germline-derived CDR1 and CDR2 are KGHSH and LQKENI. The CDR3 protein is CASSPLPGAADSPLHF. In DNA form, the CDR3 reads TGTGCCAGCTCACCACTACCAGGGGCTGCGGATTCACCCCTCCACTTT.

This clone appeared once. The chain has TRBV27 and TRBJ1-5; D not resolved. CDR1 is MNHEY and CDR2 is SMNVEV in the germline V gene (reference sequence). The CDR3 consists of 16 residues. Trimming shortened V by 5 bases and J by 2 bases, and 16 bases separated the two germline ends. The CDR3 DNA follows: TGTGCCAGCAGTCCAAGAGTCGGGGATGGCAATCAGCCCCAGCATTTT. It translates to CASSPRVGDGNQPQHF.

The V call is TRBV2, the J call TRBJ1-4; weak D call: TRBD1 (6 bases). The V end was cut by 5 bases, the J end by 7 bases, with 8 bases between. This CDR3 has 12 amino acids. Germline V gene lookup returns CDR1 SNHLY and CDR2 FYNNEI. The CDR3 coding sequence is TGTGCCAGCAGTTGGACAGCTGAAAAACTGTTTTTT. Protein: CASSWTAEKLFF.

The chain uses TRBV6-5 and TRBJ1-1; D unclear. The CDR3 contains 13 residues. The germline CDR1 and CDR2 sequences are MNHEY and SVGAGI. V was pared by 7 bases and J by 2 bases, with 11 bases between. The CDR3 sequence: CASTQGGNTEAFF. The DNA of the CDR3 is TGTGCCAGCACCCAAGGCGGAAACACTGAAGCTTTCTTT.

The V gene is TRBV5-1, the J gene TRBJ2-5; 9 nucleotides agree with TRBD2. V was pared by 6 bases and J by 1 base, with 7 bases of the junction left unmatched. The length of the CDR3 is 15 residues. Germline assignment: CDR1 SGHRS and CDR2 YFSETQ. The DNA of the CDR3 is TGCGCCAGCAAGTTCCAGCGGGGGGTCCAAGAGACCCAGTACTTC. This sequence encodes CASKFQRGVQETQYF.

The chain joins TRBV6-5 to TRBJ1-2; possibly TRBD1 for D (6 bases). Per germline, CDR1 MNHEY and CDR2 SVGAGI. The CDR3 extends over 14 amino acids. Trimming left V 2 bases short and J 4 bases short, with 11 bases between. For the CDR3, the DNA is TGTGCCAGCAGTTACCGACAGGACACCTATGGCTACACCTTC. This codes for CASSYRQDTYGYTF.

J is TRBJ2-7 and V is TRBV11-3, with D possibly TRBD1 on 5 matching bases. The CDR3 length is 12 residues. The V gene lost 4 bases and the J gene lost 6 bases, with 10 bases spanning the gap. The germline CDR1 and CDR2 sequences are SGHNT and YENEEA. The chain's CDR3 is CASSSDSIEQYF. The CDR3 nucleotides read TGTGCCAGCAGCTCAGACAGTATCGAGCAGTACTTC.

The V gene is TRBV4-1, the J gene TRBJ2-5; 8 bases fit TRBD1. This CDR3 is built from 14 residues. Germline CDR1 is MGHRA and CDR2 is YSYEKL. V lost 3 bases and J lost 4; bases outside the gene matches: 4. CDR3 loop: CASSQIGQGETQYF. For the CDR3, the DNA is TGCGCCAGCAGCCAGATTGGACAGGGAGAGACCCAGTACTTC.

In nucleotides, the CDR3 is TGTGCCAGCAGTGAACAGCAGGATCAGCCCCAGCATTTT. It translates to CASSEQQDQPQHF. The chain is built from TRBV2 and TRBJ1-5; D gene ambiguous. Trimming left V 2 bases short and J 5 bases short, with 7 bases between. The germline gives CDR1 SNHLY, CDR2 FYNNEI. The CDR3 has 13 amino acids.

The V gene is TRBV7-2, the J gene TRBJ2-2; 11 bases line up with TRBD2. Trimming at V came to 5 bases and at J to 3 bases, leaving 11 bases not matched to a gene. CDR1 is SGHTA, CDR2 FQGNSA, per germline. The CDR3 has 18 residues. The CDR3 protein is CASSTYTLAGADTGELFF. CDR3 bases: TGTGCCAGCAGCACCTACACACTAGCGGGGGCGGACACCGGGGAGCTGTTTTTT.

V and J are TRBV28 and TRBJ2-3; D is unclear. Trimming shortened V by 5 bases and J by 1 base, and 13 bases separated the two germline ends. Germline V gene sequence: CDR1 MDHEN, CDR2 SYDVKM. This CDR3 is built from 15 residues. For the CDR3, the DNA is TGTGCCAGCAGTCCACTCGGTGAGGGCACAGATACGCAGTATTTT. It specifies CASSPLGEGTDTQYF.

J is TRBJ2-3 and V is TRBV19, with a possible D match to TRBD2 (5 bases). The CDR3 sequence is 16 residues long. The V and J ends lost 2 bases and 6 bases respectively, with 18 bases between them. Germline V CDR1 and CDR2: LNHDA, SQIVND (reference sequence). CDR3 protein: CASSISSSSSQDTQYF. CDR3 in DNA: TGTGCCAGTAGTATAAGCTCTAGCTCCTCTCAGGATACGCAGTATTTT.

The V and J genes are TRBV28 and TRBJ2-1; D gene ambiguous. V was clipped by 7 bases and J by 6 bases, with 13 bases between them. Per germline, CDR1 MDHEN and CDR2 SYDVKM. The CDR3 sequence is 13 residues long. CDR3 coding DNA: TGTGCCAGCACCCCGGAGCGCCCCAATGAGCAGTTCTTC. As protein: CASTPERPNEQFF.

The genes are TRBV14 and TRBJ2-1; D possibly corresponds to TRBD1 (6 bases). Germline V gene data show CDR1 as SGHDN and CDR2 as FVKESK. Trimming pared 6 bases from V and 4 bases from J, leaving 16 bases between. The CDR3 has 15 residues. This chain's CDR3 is CASRRAGTLYNEQFF. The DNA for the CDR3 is TGTGCCAGCAGACGCGCCGGGACACTATACAATGAGCAGTTCTTC.

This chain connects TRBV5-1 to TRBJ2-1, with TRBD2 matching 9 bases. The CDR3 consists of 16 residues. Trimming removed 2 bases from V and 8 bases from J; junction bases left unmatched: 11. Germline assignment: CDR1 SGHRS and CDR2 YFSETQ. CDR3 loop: CASSLRAGGKTDEQFF. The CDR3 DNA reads TGCGCCAGCAGCTTAAGAGCGGGAGGTAAGACAGATGAGCAGTTCTTC. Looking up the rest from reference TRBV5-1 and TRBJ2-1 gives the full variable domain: KAGVTQTPRYLIKTRGQQVTLSCSPISGHRSVSWYQQTPGQGLQFLFEYFSETQRNKGNFPGRFSGRQFSNSRSEMNVSTLELGDSALYLCASSLRAGGKTDEQFFGPGTRLTVL.

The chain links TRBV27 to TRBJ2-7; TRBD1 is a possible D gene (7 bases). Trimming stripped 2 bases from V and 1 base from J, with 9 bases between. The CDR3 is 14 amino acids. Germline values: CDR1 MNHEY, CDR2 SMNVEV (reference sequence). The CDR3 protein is CASSLQGGSYEQYF. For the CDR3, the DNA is TGTGCCAGCAGTTTACAGGGGGGATCCTACGAGCAGTACTTC.

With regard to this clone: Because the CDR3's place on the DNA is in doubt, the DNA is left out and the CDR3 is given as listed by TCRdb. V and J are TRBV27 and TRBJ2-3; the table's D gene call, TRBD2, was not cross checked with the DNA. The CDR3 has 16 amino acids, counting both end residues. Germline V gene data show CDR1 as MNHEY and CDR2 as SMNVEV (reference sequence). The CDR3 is CASSSSIGLGPATQYF.

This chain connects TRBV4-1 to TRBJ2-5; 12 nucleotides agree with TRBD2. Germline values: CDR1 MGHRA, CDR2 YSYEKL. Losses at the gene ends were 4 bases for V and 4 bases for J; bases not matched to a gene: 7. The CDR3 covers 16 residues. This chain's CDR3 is CASSPWTSGIRETQYF. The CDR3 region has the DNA TGCGCCAGCAGCCCGTGGACTAGCGGGATCCGAGAGACCCAGTACTTC.

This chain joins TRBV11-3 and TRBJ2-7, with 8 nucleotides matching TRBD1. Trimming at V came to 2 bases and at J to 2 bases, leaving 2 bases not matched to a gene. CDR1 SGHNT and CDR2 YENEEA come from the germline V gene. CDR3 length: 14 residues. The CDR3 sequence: CASSLQGATYEQYF. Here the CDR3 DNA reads TGTGCCAGCAGCTTACAGGGGGCCACCTACGAGCAGTACTTC.

CDR3 nucleotide sequence: TGTGCCAGCAGCTCGGGGCCGCGGGGGGGTGGCAATGAGCAGTTCTTC. Encoded protein: CASSSGPRGGGNEQFF. The J gene is TRBJ2-1, the V gene TRBV5-4; 9 nucleotides agree with TRBD2. J lost 6 bases, V lost 3 bases, and 10 bases had no gene match. The CDR3 runs 16 residues. Germline-derived CDR1 and CDR2 are SGHNT and YYREEE (reference sequence).

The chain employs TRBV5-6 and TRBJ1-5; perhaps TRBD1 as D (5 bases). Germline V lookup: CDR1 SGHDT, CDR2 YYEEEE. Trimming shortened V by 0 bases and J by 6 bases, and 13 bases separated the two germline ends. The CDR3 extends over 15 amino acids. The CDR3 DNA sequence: TGTGCCAGCAGCTTGGGGGGCAGTATCGCTCAGCCCCAGCATTTT. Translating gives CASSLGGSIAQPQHF.

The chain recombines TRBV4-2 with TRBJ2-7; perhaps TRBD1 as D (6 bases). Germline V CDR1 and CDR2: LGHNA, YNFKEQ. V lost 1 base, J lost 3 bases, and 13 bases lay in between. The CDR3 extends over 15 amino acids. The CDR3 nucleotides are TGTGCCAGCAGCCAAGCAACGGGACAAAGCTACGAGCAGTACTTC. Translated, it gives CASSQATGQSYEQYF.

The CDR3 DNA sequence: TGTGCCAGCAGTTACTCGGCCGGCTCCGGGGAAAAACTGTTTTTT. As protein: CASSYSAGSGEKLFF. The chain combines TRBV6-5 with TRBJ1-4; D is uncertain. Germline V CDR1 and CDR2: MNHEY, SVGAGI. V was cut by 0 bases and J by 8 bases, with 13 bases left in between. The CDR3 is 15 residues long.

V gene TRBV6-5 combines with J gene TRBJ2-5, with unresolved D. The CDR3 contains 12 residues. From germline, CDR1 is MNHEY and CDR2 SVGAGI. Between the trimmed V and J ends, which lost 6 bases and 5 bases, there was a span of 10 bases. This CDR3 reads CASREPGETQYF. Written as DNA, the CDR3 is TGTGCCAGCAGAGAACCCGGGGAGACCCAGTACTTC.

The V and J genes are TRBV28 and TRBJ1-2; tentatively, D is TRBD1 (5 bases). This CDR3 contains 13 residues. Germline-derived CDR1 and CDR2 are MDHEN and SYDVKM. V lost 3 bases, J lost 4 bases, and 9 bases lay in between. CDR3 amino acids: CASSLGGTYGYTF. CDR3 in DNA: TGTGCCAGCAGTTTGGGAGGGACCTATGGCTACACCTTC.

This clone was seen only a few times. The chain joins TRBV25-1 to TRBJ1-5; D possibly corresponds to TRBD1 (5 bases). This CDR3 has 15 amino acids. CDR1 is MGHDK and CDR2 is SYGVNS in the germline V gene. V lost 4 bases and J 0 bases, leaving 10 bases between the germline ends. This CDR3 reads CASSVETASNQPQHF. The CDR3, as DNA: TGTGCCAGCAGTGTAGAGACAGCTAGCAATCAGCCCCAGCATTTT.

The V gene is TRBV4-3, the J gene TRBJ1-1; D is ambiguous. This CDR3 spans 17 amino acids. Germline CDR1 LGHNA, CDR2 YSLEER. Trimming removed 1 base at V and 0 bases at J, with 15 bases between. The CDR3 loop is CASSQALSVRMNTEAFF. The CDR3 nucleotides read TGCGCCAGCAGCCAAGCCTTGTCAGTAAGAATGAACACTGAAGCTTTCTTT.